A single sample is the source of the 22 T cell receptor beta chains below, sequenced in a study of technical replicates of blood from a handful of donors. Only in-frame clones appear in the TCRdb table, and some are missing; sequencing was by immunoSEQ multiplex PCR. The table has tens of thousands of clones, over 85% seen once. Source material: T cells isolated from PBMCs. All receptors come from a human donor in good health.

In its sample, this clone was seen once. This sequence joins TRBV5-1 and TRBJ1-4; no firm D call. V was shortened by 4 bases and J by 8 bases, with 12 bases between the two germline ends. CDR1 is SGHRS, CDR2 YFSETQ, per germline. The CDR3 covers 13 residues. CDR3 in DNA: TGCGCCAGCAGCCCCGCGGCCGGGGAAAAACTGTTTTTT. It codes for CASSPAAGEKLFF.

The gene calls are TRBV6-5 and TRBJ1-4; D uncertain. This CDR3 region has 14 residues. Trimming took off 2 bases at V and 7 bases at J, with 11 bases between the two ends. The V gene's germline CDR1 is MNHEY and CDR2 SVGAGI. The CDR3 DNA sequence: TGTGCCAGCAGTTACCGGGGAGACGGTGAAAAACTGTTTTTT. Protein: CASSYRGDGEKLFF.

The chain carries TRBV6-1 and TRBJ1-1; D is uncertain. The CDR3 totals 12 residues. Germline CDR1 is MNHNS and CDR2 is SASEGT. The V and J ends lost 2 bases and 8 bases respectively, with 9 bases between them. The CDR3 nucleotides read TGTGCCAGCAGTGAAATCCGACTGGAAGCTTTCTTT. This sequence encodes CASSEIRLEAFF.

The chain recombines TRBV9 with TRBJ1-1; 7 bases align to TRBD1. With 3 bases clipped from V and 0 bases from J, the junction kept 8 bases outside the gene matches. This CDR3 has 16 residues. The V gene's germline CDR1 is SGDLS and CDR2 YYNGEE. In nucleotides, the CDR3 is TGTGCCAGCAGCGGACAGGGAGGAAATTTGAACACTGAAGCTTTCTTT. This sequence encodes CASSGQGGNLNTEAFF.

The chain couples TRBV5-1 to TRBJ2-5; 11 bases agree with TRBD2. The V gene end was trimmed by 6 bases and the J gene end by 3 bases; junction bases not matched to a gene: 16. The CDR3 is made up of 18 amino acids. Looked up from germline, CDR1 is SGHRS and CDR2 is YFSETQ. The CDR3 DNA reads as TGCGCCAGCAACCCCGGATTACAGACTAGCGGGAAGGAAGAGACCCAGTACTTC. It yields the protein CASNPGLQTSGKEETQYF.

CDR3 nucleotide sequence: TGTGCCAGCAGTATTCAGGGTTGGTCCACTGAAGCTTTCTTT. This codes for CASSIQGWSTEAFF. The chain uses TRBV28 and TRBJ1-1; weak D call: TRBD1 (5 bases). The CDR3 is 14 residues long. The germline V gene encodes CDR1 MDHEN and CDR2 SYDVKM. V lost 5 bases and J lost 4, with 14 bases in between.

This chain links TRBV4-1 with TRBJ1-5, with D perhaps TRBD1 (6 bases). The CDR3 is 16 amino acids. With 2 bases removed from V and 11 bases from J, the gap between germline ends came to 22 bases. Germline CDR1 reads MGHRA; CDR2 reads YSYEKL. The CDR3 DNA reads TGCGCCAGCAGCCAAACAGGACAGAACTTGCTTGCGGCCCAGCATTTT. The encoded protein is CASSQTGQNLLAAQHF.

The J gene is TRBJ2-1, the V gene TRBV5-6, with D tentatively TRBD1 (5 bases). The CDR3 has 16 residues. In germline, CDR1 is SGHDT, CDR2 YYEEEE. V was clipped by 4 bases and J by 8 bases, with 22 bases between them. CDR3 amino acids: CASSLYGPQGRYEQFF. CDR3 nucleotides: TGTGCCAGCAGCCTCTACGGGCCTCAGGGCAGATATGAGCAGTTCTTC.

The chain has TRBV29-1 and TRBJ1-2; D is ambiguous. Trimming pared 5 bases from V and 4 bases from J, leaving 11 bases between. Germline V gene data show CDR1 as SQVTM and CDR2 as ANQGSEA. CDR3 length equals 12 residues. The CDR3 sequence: CSVRALSYGYTF. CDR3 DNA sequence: TGCAGCGTTCGAGCGCTCTCCTATGGCTACACCTTC.

For the CDR3, the DNA is TGTGCCAGCAGCTTAGATGGACAGGGCGGTTTTAATGGCTACACCTTC. Encoded protein: CASSLDGQGGFNGYTF. V usage is TRBV7-8 and J usage is TRBJ1-2; TRBD1 agrees at 8 bases. Germline CDR1 and CDR2: SGHVS and FQNEAQ. CDR3 length: 16 residues. J lost 6 bases, V lost 1 base, and 10 bases had no gene match.

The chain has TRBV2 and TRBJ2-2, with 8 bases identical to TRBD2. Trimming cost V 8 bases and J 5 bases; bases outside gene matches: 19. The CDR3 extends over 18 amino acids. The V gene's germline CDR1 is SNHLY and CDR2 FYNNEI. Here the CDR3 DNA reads TGTGCCAGCCGAACAAAGGACGGAGCGGGAGTGGAGACCGGGGAGCTGTTTTTT. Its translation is CASRTKDGAGVETGELFF.

The CDR3 DNA reads as TGTGCCAGCAGTTCGGGGACTAGCGGGGGTGGCGAGCAGTACTTC. Amino acid sequence: CASSSGTSGGGEQYF. The V gene is TRBV28, the J gene TRBJ2-7; 14 bases match TRBD2. CDR3 length: 15 amino acids. V gave up 4 bases and J gave up 6 bases; unmatched junction bases: 5. In germline, CDR1 is MDHEN, CDR2 SYDVKM.

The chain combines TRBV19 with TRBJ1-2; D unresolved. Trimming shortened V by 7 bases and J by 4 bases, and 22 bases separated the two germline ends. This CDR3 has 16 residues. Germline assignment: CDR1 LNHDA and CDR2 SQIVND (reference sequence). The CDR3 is CASKARSGGLGYGYTF. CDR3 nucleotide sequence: TGTGCCAGTAAGGCCCGGTCGGGAGGTTTAGGCTATGGCTACACCTTC.

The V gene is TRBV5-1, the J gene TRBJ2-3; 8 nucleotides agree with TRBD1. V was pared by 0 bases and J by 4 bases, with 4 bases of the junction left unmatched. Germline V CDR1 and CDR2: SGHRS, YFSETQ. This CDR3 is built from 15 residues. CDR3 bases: TGCGCCAGCAGCTTGGGACAGGGGTCCCCAGATACGCAGTATTTT. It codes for CASSLGQGSPDTQYF.

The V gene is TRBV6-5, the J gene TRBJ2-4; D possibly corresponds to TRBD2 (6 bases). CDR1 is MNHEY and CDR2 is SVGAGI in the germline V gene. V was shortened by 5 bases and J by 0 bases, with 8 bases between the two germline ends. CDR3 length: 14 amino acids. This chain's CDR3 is CASSRGLAKNIQYF. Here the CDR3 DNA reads TGTGCCAGCAGTAGGGGACTAGCCAAAAACATTCAGTACTTC.

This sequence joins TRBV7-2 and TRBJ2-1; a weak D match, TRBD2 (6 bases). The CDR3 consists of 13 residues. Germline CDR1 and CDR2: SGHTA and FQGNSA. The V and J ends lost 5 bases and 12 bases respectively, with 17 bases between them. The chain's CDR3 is CASSPPARERQFF. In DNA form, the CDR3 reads TGTGCCAGCAGCCCTCCCGCCCGGGAGAGGCAGTTCTTC.

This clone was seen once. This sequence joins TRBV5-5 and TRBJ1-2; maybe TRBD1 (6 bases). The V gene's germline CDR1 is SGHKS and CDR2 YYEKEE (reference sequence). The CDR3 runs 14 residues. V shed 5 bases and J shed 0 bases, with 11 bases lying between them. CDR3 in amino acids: CASRRTVANYGYTF. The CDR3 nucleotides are TGTGCCAGCAGGAGGACAGTCGCTAACTATGGCTACACCTTC.

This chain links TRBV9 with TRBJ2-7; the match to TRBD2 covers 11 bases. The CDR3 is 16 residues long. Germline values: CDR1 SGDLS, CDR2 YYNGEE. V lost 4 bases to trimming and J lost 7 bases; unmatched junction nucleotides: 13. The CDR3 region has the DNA TGTGCCAGCAGCAAAAAGACTAGCGGGGCACCGGAAGAGCAGTACTTC. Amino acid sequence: CASSKKTSGAPEEQYF. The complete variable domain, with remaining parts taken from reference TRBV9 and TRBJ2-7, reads DSGVTQTPKHLITATGQRVTLRCSPRSGDLSVYWYQQSLDQGLQFLIQYYNGEERAKGNILERFSAQQFPDLHSELNLSSLELGDSALYFCASSKKTSGAPEEQYFGPGTRLTVT.

The CDR3: CASSARDRGTSGNTIYF. The CDR3 DNA reads as TGTGCCAGCAGCGCCCGGGACCGGGGGACCTCTGGAAACACCATATATTTT. V gene TRBV21-1 combines with J gene TRBJ1-3. TRBV21-1 is an annotated pseudogene. The CDR3 extends over 17 amino acids.

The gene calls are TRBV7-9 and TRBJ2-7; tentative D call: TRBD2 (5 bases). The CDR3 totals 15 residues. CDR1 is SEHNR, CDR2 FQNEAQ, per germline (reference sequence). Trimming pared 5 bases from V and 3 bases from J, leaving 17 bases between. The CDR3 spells CASSRVPSTYYEQYF. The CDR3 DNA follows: TGTGCCAGCAGCCGCGTCCCTAGCACCTACTACGAGCAGTACTTC.

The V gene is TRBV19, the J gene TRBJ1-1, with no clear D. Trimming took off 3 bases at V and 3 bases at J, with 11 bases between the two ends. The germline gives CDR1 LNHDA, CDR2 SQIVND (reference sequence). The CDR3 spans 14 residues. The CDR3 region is CASSIFGPDTEAFF. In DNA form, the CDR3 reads TGTGCCAGTAGTATTTTTGGTCCGGACACTGAAGCTTTCTTT. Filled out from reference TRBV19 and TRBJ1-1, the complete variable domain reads DGGITQSPKYLFRKEGQNVTLSCEQNLNHDAMYWYRQDPGQGLRLIYYSQIVNDFQKGDIAEGYSVSREKKESFPLTVTSAQKNPTAFYLCASSIFGPDTEAFFGQGTRLTVV.

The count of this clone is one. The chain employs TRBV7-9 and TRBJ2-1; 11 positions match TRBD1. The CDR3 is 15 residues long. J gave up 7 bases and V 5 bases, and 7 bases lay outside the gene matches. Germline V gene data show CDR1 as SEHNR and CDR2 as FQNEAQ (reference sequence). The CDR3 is CASSVRDRGGNEQFF. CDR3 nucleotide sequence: TGTGCCAGCAGCGTCCGGGACAGGGGGGGGAATGAGCAGTTCTTC.